Listed below are T cell receptor beta chains from one sample, sequenced in a study of T-cell memory formation after mild COVID-19. TCRdb passed the 5' RACE reads through MiXCR, listing each CDR3 protein once. The table includes about 350,000 distinct CDR3 sequences, roughly an eighth detected once. Sequenced material: PBMCs or a T cell subset sorted from them (not recorded which). The receptors derive from a young man who had mild COVID-19 (a few samples of this study predate the infection). Cell type and time point are not known. Both conserved end residues are part of each CDR3. A D gene is named only where the DNA matches it firmly. Size is stated for part of the rows, as once, few or many counts, or as a class when the clone is expanded.

j_gene: TRBJ2-7; abundance: .; v_gene: TRBV7-9; len: 13; d_gene: .; CDR3nt: TGTGCCAGCAGCTCCCCCAGCTCCTACGAGCAGTACTTC; CDR3aa: CASSSPSSYEQYF
j_gene: TRBJ2-5; abundance: .; v_gene: TRBV20-1; len: 15; d_gene: TRBD2; CDR3nt: TGCAGTGCTAGAGAGCTAGCGGGGGGGCGAGAGACCCAGTACTTC; CDR3aa: CSARELAGGRETQYF
j_gene: TRBJ1-1; abundance: .; v_gene: TRBV5-1; len: 15; d_gene: .; CDR3nt: TGCGCCAGCAGCTTGGAGGGACCCGCATACACTGAAGCTTTCTTT; CDR3aa: CASSLEGPAYTEAFF
j_gene: TRBJ2-4; abundance: few; v_gene: TRBV5-1; len: 13; d_gene: .; CDR3nt: TGCGCCAGCAGCTTCGGGGCCAAAAACATTCAGTACTTC; CDR3aa: CASSFGAKNIQYF
j_gene: TRBJ2-5; abundance: .; v_gene: TRBV10-3; len: 13; d_gene: .; CDR3nt: TGTGCCATCAGCCGGGACCCCGGGGAGACCCAGTACTTC; CDR3aa: CAISRDPGETQYF
j_gene: TRBJ2-2; abundance: .; v_gene: TRBV27; len: 17; d_gene: .; CDR3nt: TGTGCCAGCAGTCGAAGATGGACCCGAGGGAACACCGGGGAGCTGTTTTTT; CDR3aa: CASSRRWTRGNTGELFF
j_gene: TRBJ1-6; abundance: .; v_gene: TRBV27; len: 15; d_gene: .; CDR3nt: TGTGCCAGCAGTTTATATCAGTCCTATAATTCACCCCTCCACTTT; CDR3aa: CASSLYQSYNSPLHF
j_gene: TRBJ1-5; abundance: few; v_gene: TRBV12-3/TRBV12-4; len: 19; d_gene: TRBD1; CDR3nt: TGTGCCAGCAGTTTAACGGACAGGGGGCTAAGACGGAGATGGCAGCCCCAGCATTTT; CDR3aa: CASSLTDRGLRRRWQPQHF
j_gene: TRBJ2-5; abundance: few; v_gene: TRBV6-4; len: 15; d_gene: .; CDR3nt: TGTGCCAGCAGTGACCCGCAGGGGCGGGGGGAGACCCAGTACTTC; CDR3aa: CASSDPQGRGETQYF
j_gene: TRBJ2-2; abundance: .; v_gene: TRBV18; len: 16; d_gene: .; CDR3nt: TGTGCCAGCTCACCACAGGCCACTACGAACACCGGGGAGCTGTTTTTT; CDR3aa: CASSPQATTNTGELFF
j_gene: TRBJ2-7; abundance: .; v_gene: TRBV5-6; len: 13; d_gene: .; CDR3nt: TGTGCCAGCAGTTTGGGACCGGGCTACGAGCAGTACTTC; CDR3aa: CASSLGPGYEQYF
j_gene: TRBJ2-7; abundance: .; v_gene: TRBV20-1; len: 15; d_gene: .; CDR3nt: TGCAGTGCTAGAGGTGGCGCAAGGGCCGCCTACGAGCAGTACTTC; CDR3aa: CSARGGARAAYEQYF
j_gene: TRBJ2-5; abundance: .; v_gene: TRBV6-5; len: 12; d_gene: .; CDR3nt: TGTGCCAGCAGAACTAGTTCAGAGACCCAGTACTTC; CDR3aa: CASRTSSETQYF
j_gene: TRBJ2-7; abundance: many; v_gene: TRBV7-2; len: 14; d_gene: TRBD1; CDR3nt: TGTGCCAGCAGCACGCGACAGGGGGCCTACGAGCAGTACTTC; CDR3aa: CASSTRQGAYEQYF
j_gene: TRBJ2-1; abundance: few; v_gene: TRBV7-6; len: 15; d_gene: TRBD2; CDR3nt: TGTGCCACCACCACCGGGACTAGCGGGGCGAATGAGCAGTTCTTC; CDR3aa: CATTTGTSGANEQFF
j_gene: TRBJ2-5; abundance: .; v_gene: TRBV12-3/TRBV12-4; len: 12; d_gene: TRBD2; CDR3nt: TGTGCCAGCAGCGGACTAGCGAAGACCCAGTACTTC; CDR3aa: CASSGLAKTQYF
j_gene: TRBJ2-2; abundance: few; v_gene: TRBV21-1; len: 15; d_gene: .; CDR3nt: TGTGCCAGCATATCCTGCAGGGTAGACACCGGGGAGCTGTTTTTT; CDR3aa: CASISCRVDTGELFF
j_gene: TRBJ1-1; abundance: .; v_gene: TRBV12-3/TRBV12-4; len: 12; d_gene: .; CDR3nt: TGTGCCAGCAGACTGTCCCAGGGGAAAGCTTTCTTT; CDR3aa: CASRLSQGKAFF
j_gene: TRBJ1-4; abundance: few; v_gene: TRBV11-2; len: 13; d_gene: .; CDR3nt: TGTGCCAGCAGCCCGCCGCCCGGAGAAAAACTGTTTTTT; CDR3aa: CASSPPPGEKLFF
j_gene: TRBJ1-2; abundance: .; v_gene: TRBV4-3; len: 15; d_gene: TRBD1; CDR3nt: TGCGCCAGCAGCCAAGAAGGACAGGGGGCGCGAGGCTACACCTTC; CDR3aa: CASSQEGQGARGYTF
j_gene: TRBJ2-5; abundance: few; v_gene: TRBV9; len: 16; d_gene: TRBD2; CDR3nt: TGTGCCAGCAGCGTAGCCGGGACTAGCGGGGCGGAGACCCAGTACTTC; CDR3aa: CASSVAGTSGAETQYF
j_gene: TRBJ2-6; abundance: .; v_gene: TRBV10-3; len: 15; d_gene: .; CDR3nt: TGTGCCATCAGTGTACAGGCCGCTGGGGCCAACGTCCTGACTTTC; CDR3aa: CAISVQAAGANVLTF
j_gene: TRBJ2-3; abundance: few; v_gene: TRBV6-2/TRBV6-3; len: 15; d_gene: .; CDR3nt: TGTGCCAGCAGTTACCGGCCGGAGGGTATGGATACGCAGTATTTT; CDR3aa: CASSYRPEGMDTQYF
j_gene: TRBJ1-4; abundance: few; v_gene: TRBV29-1; len: 15; d_gene: .; CDR3nt: TGCAGCGTTGAGGGACCGGCGACAACTAATGAAAAACTGTTTTTT; CDR3aa: CSVEGPATTNEKLFF
j_gene: TRBJ1-4; abundance: .; v_gene: TRBV20-1; len: 15; d_gene: .; CDR3nt: TGCAGTGCTAGAGATCCAGGAACAGGCAATGAAAAACTGTTTTTT; CDR3aa: CSARDPGTGNEKLFF
j_gene: TRBJ2-1; abundance: few; v_gene: TRBV20-1; len: 14; d_gene: .; CDR3nt: TGCAGTGCGCCCTCCCCCGTAGCGCCCAATGAGCAGTTCTTC; CDR3aa: CSAPSPVAPNEQFF
j_gene: TRBJ2-1; abundance: few; v_gene: TRBV20-1; len: 13; d_gene: .; CDR3nt: TGCAGTGCTAGATCCCGGGGGAACGGGAAGCAGTTCTTC; CDR3aa: CSARSRGNGKQFF
j_gene: TRBJ2-3; abundance: .; v_gene: TRBV7-9; len: 17; d_gene: .; CDR3nt: TGTGCCAGCAGCTTAGATGGGGGGGGCTTCTTCACAGATACGCAGTATTTT; CDR3aa: CASSLDGGGFFTDTQYF
j_gene: TRBJ1-2; abundance: many; v_gene: TRBV10-3; len: 15; d_gene: TRBD1; CDR3nt: TGTGCCATCAGTGATGTTGGGACAGATGTCTATGGCTACACCTTC; CDR3aa: CAISDVGTDVYGYTF
j_gene: TRBJ2-5; abundance: many; v_gene: TRBV3-1; len: 20; d_gene: TRBD1; CDR3nt: TGTGCCAGCAGCCAAGAAGCCCGGCACAGGGGGGCGCTAGATCCCGAGATCCAGTACTTC; CDR3aa: CASSQEARHRGALDPEIQYF
j_gene: TRBJ2-2; abundance: many; v_gene: TRBV4-3; len: 14; d_gene: .; CDR3nt: TGCGCCAGCAGCCAAGATGGGGATACCGGGGAGCTGTTTTTT; CDR3aa: CASSQDGDTGELFF
j_gene: TRBJ2-2; abundance: .; v_gene: TRBV4-3; len: 14; d_gene: .; CDR3nt: TGCGCCAGCAGCCACGGACAGAACACCGGGGAGCTGTTTTTT; CDR3aa: CASSHGQNTGELFF
j_gene: TRBJ2-3; abundance: few; v_gene: TRBV4-1; len: 13; d_gene: .; CDR3nt: TGCGCCAGCAGCCAACTCAGGGATGATACGCAGTATTTT; CDR3aa: CASSQLRDDTQYF
j_gene: TRBJ2-1; abundance: many; v_gene: TRBV7-2; len: 13; d_gene: TRBD2; CDR3nt: TGTGCCAGCAGCTTATTTCAGCGGGGCGAGCAGTTCTTC; CDR3aa: CASSLFQRGEQFF
j_gene: TRBJ2-1; abundance: .; v_gene: TRBV6-6; len: 15; d_gene: .; CDR3nt: TGTGCCAGCAGTGCGGGACAGAGCTCCTACAATGAGCAGTTCTTC; CDR3aa: CASSAGQSSYNEQFF
j_gene: TRBJ2-1; abundance: few; v_gene: TRBV18; len: 14; d_gene: .; CDR3nt: TGTGCCAGCTCACCACGGCAATCCTACAATGAGCAGTTCTTC; CDR3aa: CASSPRQSYNEQFF
j_gene: TRBJ2-3; abundance: .; v_gene: TRBV6-5; len: 12; d_gene: .; CDR3nt: TGTGCCAGCCGAGGCGGGTCAGATACGCAGTATTTT; CDR3aa: CASRGGSDTQYF
j_gene: TRBJ2-1; abundance: many; v_gene: TRBV4-3; len: 17; d_gene: .; CDR3nt: TGCGCCAGCAGCCAAGATTATCCCCGGAGTAGCGGCAATGAGCAGTTCTTC; CDR3aa: CASSQDYPRSSGNEQFF
j_gene: TRBJ1-2; abundance: .; v_gene: TRBV6-5; len: 13; d_gene: .; CDR3nt: TGTGCCAGCAGCACCGACAGATCCTATGGCTACACCTTC; CDR3aa: CASSTDRSYGYTF
j_gene: TRBJ2-6; abundance: .; v_gene: TRBV2; len: 16; d_gene: TRBD2; CDR3nt: TGTGCCAGCAGCGGACTTGGGGGGGCTGGGGCCAACGTCCTGACTTTC; CDR3aa: CASSGLGGAGANVLTF
j_gene: TRBJ2-1; abundance: .; v_gene: TRBV20-1; len: 13; d_gene: .; CDR3nt: TGCAGTGCTACCACTGGGTTGGCGGATGAGCAGTTCTTC; CDR3aa: CSATTGLADEQFF
j_gene: TRBJ2-2; abundance: few; v_gene: TRBV28; len: 15; d_gene: .; CDR3nt: TGTGCCAGCAGTTGGGGCCAGCGTGGGACCGGGGAGCTGTTTTTT; CDR3aa: CASSWGQRGTGELFF
j_gene: TRBJ1-1; abundance: many; v_gene: TRBV2; len: 13; d_gene: TRBD1; CDR3nt: TGTGCCAGCAGTTACAGGGGTGGTACTGAAGCTTTCTTT; CDR3aa: CASSYRGGTEAFF
j_gene: TRBJ1-1; abundance: .; v_gene: TRBV6-5; len: 13; d_gene: .; CDR3nt: TGTGCCAGCAGCGGCCACCTGAACACTGAAGCTTTCTTT; CDR3aa: CASSGHLNTEAFF
j_gene: TRBJ2-5; abundance: many; v_gene: TRBV11-2; len: 13; d_gene: TRBD1; CDR3nt: TGTGCCAGCAGCTCTTACAGGGGGTCGACCCAGTACTTC; CDR3aa: CASSSYRGSTQYF
j_gene: TRBJ2-3; abundance: .; v_gene: TRBV6-5; len: 15; d_gene: TRBD1; CDR3nt: TGTGCCAGCAGTTATTCCCGACAGGGGGGAGATACGCAGTATTTT; CDR3aa: CASSYSRQGGDTQYF
j_gene: TRBJ1-6; abundance: .; v_gene: TRBV11-3; len: 14; d_gene: TRBD1; CDR3nt: TGTGCCAGCAGCTCCGGGGACAGGTTCTCACCCCTCCACTTT; CDR3aa: CASSSGDRFSPLHF
j_gene: TRBJ1-6; abundance: .; v_gene: TRBV19; len: 14; d_gene: .; CDR3nt: TGTGCCAGTAGTATTATGGGGGAGGATTCACCCCTCCACTTT; CDR3aa: CASSIMGEDSPLHF
j_gene: TRBJ2-2; abundance: few; v_gene: TRBV5-1; len: 16; d_gene: .; CDR3nt: TGCGCCAGCAGCTTGGCCGAACAGGGAAACACCGGGGAGCTGTTTTTT; CDR3aa: CASSLAEQGNTGELFF
j_gene: TRBJ2-7; abundance: .; v_gene: TRBV20-1; len: 12; d_gene: TRBD2; CDR3nt: TGCAGTGCCCCGGGAGCGGGGGTGGGGCAGTACTTC; CDR3aa: CSAPGAGVGQYF
j_gene: TRBJ1-4; abundance: many; v_gene: TRBV4-2; len: 16; d_gene: .; CDR3nt: TGTGCCAGCAGCCAAGATCGGGGTGGGGGCAATGAAAAACTGTTTTTT; CDR3aa: CASSQDRGGGNEKLFF
j_gene: TRBJ1-5; abundance: .; v_gene: TRBV6-2/TRBV6-3; len: 14; d_gene: .; CDR3nt: TGTGCCAGCAGGCTAGACAGTTCGTATCAGCCCCAGCATTTT; CDR3aa: CASRLDSSYQPQHF
j_gene: TRBJ1-2; abundance: few; v_gene: TRBV11-2; len: 13; d_gene: .; CDR3nt: TGTGCCAGCAGCTTAGACCCTAACTATGGCTACACCTTC; CDR3aa: CASSLDPNYGYTF
j_gene: TRBJ2-1; abundance: many; v_gene: TRBV29-1; len: 13; d_gene: .; CDR3nt: TGCAGCGTTGGACAGGCTCTCCGCAATGAGCAGTTCTTC; CDR3aa: CSVGQALRNEQFF
j_gene: TRBJ1-1; abundance: .; v_gene: TRBV28; len: 14; d_gene: .; CDR3nt: TGTGCCAGCAGTTCCCACGGGAGGAGCACTGAAGCTTTCTTT; CDR3aa: CASSSHGRSTEAFF
j_gene: TRBJ2-1; abundance: .; v_gene: TRBV6-5; len: 15; d_gene: TRBD2; CDR3nt: TGTGCCAGCAGCTCTAGCGGGGGGGCCCACAATGAGCAGTTCTTC; CDR3aa: CASSSSGGAHNEQFF